The 2 T cell receptor beta chains given below trace back to one sample, sequenced in a study of T cells in Graves' hyperthyroidism and ophthalmopathy. RNA transcripts gave rise to amplified TCR beta CDR3 regions. RT-PCR in the first round (using the HTBI primer set) targeted the TCR CDR3. Using its own MiXCR run on the multiplex PCR reads, TCRdb lists one record per CDR3 protein. The data show roughly 98,000 distinct CDR3 sequences, 35% to 45% seen once. The sequenced sample consisted of peripheral blood or thyroid tissue (not recorded which). The source is a woman aged 30 to 39 with Graves' hyperthyroidism.

A word on this clonotype: A junction end diverges from the germline sequence, so it may reflect a read error. The chain couples TRBV10-3 to TRBJ2-7; 8 bases are shared with TRBD2. Germline-derived CDR1 and CDR2 are ENHRY and SYGVKD. CDR3 length: 11 amino acids. The DNA for the CDR3 is TGTGCCATCAGCGCCGGGACTAGTCCGGATTTC. Amino acid sequence: CAISAGTSPDF.

This clonotype showed up many times. DNA for the CDR3: TGTGCCAGCAGGAATGGGGTGATTGAAGCTTTCTTT. This encodes CASRNGVIEAFF. The J gene is TRBJ1-1, the V gene TRBV6-1; D gene unclear. This CDR3 is 12 amino acids long. V was pared by 6 bases and J by 7 bases, with 12 bases between. The germline CDR1 and CDR2 sequences are MNHNS and SASEGT.